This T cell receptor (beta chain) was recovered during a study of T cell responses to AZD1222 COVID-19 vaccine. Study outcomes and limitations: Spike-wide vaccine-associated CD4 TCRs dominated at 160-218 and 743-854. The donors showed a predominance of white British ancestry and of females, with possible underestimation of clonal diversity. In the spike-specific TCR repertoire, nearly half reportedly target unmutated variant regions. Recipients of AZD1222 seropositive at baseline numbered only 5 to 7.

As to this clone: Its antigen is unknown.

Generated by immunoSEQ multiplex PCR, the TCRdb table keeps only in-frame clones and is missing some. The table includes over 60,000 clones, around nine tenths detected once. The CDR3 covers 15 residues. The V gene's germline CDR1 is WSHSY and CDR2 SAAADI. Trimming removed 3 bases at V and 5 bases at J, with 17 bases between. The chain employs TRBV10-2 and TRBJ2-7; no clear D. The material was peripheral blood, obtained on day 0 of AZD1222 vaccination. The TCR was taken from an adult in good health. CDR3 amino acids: CASSDGRTSRDEQYF. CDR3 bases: TGCGCCAGCAGTGATGGAAGGACCTCTCGGGACGAGCAGTACTTC.